One TCR beta chain is described in this entry. Its antigen remains unidentified. TCRdb processed the reads anew with MiXCR; each CDR3 protein has one entry. The sample includes 100,000 or so distinct CDR3 sequences, around 28% of them seen just once. The sample comes from a study of T cell repertoires in cytomegalovirus infection. Study background: Well-studied HLA-B-restricted epitopes and recently identified HLA-C-restricted epitopes of CMV were both used in the study. Overall study findings and caveats: The cumulative frequency of public TCR beta families distinguished individuals who carried CMV together with the relevant HLA.

The germline V gene encodes CDR1 DFQATT and CDR2 SNEGSKA (reference sequence). This CDR3 has 16 residues. Trimming removed 2 bases from V and 0 bases from J, with 14 bases in between. This chain connects TRBV20-1 to TRBJ1-5; D remains ambiguous. The sequencing here drew on CD8+ T cells from cultured PBMCs, taken from culture after CMV antigen stimulation. The sequence was collected from a human donor in good health (CMV status not recorded). Some clones in this sample may be carry-over from other donors' samples. CDR3 protein: CSARPHGSYSNQPQHF. DNA of the CDR3: TGCAGTGCTAGACCCCACGGCAGCTATAGCAATCAGCCCCAGCATTTT.